This T cell receptor beta chain was recovered during a study of blood T cell repertoires in COVID-19. Overall study context: Samples of COVID-19 (acute and convalescent) were obtained from the United States, Italy and Spain. From T cells, B-cell-depleted T cells, or PBMCs came the material, which was cDNA or gDNA.

The CDR3 totals 15 residues. V was pared by 4 bases and J by 0 bases, with 11 bases between. Germline assignment: CDR1 MNHEY and CDR2 SVGEGT. In the authors' workflow: How many nucleated cells were present was estimated from reference gene primer amplification. Clones were sequenced by immunoSEQ multiplex PCR, and TCRdb holds only the in-frame ones, with some missing. The V and J calls and clone size are taken from that table; D and trimming were inferred from the DNA. Among tens of thousands of clones listed, about 82% were seen once. This clone has more than one count but fewer than ten. J is TRBJ2-3 and V is TRBV6-2 or TRBV6-3; D is undetermined. The clonotype originates from a human donor in a cohort sampled during active COVID-19. The material sequenced was peripheral blood. The CDR3 sequence is CASSFVSRSTDTQYF. CDR3 nucleotide sequence: TGTGCCAGCAGTTTCGTTTCGCGGAGCACAGATACGCAGTATTTT.